The subject of this entry is one T cell receptor (beta chain). Generated by immunoSEQ multiplex PCR, the TCRdb table keeps only in-frame clones and is missing some. The sample gives about 98,000 clones, 75% to 85% of which show up once; about 10% is in the top ten. The CDR3 contains 15 residues. V was cut by 0 bases and J by 6 bases, with 14 bases left in between. Germline V lookup: CDR1 MNHEY, CDR2 SVGAGI. The sample belongs to a study of control samples from healthy donors and cancer patients. The chain carries TRBV6-5 and TRBJ1-2; TRBD1 is a possible D gene (5 bases). This TCR derives from a woman aged 25 to 39 in good health. Sequencing used blood. The CDR3 protein is CASSYSGQGTNGYTF. CDR3 nucleotides: TGTGCCAGCAGTTACTCAGGGCAGGGCACCAATGGCTACACCTTC.